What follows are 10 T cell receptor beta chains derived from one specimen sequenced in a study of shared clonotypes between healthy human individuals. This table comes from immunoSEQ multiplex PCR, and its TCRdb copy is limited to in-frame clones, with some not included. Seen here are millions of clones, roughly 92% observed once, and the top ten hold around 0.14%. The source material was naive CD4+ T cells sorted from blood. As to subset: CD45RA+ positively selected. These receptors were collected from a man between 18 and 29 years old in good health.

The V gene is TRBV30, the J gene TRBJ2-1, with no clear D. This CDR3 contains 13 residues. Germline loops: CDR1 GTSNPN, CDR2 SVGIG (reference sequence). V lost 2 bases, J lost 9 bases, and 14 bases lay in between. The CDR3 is CAWSSSHWGEQFF. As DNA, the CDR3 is TGTGCCTGGAGTTCGTCACACTGGGGTGAGCAGTTCTTC.

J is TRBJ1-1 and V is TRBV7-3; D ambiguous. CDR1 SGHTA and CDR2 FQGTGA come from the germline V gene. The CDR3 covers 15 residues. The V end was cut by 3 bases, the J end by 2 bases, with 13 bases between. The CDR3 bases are TGTGCCAGCAGCTTGGGCGGGGAGCTAAACACTGAAGCTTTCTTT. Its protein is CASSLGGELNTEAFF.

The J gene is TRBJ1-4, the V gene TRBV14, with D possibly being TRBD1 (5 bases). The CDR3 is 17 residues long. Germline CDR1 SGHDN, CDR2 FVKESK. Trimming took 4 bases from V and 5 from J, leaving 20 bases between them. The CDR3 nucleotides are TGTGCCAGCAGCCCCCACCCGGGACCAACTGGGAATGAAAAACTGTTTTTT. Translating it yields CASSPHPGPTGNEKLFF.

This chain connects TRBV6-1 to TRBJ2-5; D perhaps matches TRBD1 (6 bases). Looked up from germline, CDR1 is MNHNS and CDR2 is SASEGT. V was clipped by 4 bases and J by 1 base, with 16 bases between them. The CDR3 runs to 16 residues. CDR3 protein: CASSAQGAAGQETQYF. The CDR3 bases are TGTGCCAGCAGTGCACAGGGCGCGGCGGGCCAAGAGACCCAGTACTTC.

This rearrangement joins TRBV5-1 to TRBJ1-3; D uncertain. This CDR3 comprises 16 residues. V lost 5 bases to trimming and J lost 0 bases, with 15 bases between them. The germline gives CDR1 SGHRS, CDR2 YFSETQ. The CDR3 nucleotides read TGCGCCAGCAGGGTCAGTCCTACGAGCTCTGGAAACACCATATATTTT. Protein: CASRVSPTSSGNTIYF.

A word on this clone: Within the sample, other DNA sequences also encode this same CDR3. The CDR3 here is CASSENTGELFF. The CDR3, as DNA: TGCGCCAGCAGTGAAAACACCGGGGAGCTGTTTTTT. This chain links TRBV10-1 with TRBJ2-2; D is unresolved. Germline loops: CDR1 WNHNN, CDR2 SYGVQD (reference sequence). The CDR3 sequence is 12 residues long. V lost 3 bases and J lost 2, with 1 base in between.

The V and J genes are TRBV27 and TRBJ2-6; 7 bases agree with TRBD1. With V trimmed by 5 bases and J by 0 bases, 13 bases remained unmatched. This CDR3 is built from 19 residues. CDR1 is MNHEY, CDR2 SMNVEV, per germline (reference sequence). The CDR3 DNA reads TGTGCCAGCAGTGCTCCGGCGAGGGGGCCGGGCTCTGGGGCCAACGTCCTGACTTTC. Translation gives CASSAPARGPGSGANVLTF.

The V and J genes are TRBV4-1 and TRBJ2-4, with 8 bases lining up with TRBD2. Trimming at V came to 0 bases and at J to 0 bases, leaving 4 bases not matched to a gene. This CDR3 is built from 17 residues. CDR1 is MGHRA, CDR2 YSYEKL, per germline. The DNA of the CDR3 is TGCGCCAGCAGCCAAGATACCGGGGGGGGAGCCAAAAACATTCAGTACTTC. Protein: CASSQDTGGGAKNIQYF.

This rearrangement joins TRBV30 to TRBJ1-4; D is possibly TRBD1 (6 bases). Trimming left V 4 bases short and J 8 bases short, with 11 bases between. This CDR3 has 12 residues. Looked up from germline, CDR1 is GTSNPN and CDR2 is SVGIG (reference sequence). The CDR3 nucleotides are TGTGCCTGGACGGGGGCTAGGGAAAAACTGTTTTTT. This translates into CAWTGAREKLFF.

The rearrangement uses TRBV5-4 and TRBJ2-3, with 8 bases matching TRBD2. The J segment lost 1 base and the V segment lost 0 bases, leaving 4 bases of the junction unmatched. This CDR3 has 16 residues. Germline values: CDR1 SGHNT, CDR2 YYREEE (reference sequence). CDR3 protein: CASSLDGSGGTDTQYF. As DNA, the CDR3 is TGTGCCAGCAGCTTGGATGGTAGCGGGGGCACAGATACGCAGTATTTT.